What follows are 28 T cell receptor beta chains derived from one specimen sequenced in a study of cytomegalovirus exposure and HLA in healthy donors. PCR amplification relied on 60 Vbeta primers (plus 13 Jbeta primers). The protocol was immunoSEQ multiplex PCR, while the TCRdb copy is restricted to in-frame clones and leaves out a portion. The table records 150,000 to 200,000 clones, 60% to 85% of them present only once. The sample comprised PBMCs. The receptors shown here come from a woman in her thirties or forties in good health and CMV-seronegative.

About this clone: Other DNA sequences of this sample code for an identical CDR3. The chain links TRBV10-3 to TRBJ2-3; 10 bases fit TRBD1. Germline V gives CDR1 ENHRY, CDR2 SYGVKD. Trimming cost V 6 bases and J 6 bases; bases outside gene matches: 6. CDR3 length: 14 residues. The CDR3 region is CAISGDRGTDTQYF. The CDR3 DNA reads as TGTGCCATCAGCGGGGACAGGGGAACCGATACGCAGTATTTT.

The CDR3 coding sequence is TGTGCCAGCAGCTTGGCCCCCCAAACGGGGGGCTACACCTTC. Amino acids: CASSLAPQTGGYTF. This chain connects TRBV5-6 to TRBJ1-2; D gene uncertain. This CDR3 region has 14 residues. The V end lost 0 bases, the J end lost 8 bases, and 14 bases lay between the germline ends. Germline CDR1 is SGHDT and CDR2 is YYEEEE.

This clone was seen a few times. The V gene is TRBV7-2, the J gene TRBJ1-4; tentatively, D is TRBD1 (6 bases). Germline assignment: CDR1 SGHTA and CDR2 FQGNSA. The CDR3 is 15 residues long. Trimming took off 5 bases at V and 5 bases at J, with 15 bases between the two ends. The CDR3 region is CASSRGGLHNEKLFF. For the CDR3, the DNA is TGTGCCAGCAGCCGCGGGGGCTTGCACAATGAAAAACTGTTTTTT.

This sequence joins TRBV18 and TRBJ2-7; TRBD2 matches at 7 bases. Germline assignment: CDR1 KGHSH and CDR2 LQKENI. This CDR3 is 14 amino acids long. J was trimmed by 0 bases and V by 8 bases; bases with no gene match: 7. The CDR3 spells CASTRAGTSYEQYF. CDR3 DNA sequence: TGTGCCAGCACACGAGCGGGGACCTCCTACGAGCAGTACTTC.

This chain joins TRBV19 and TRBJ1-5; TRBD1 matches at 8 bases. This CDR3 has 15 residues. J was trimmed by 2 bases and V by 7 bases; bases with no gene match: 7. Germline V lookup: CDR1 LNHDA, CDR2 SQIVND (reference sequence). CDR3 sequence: CASNLSDRGNQPQHF. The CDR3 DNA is TGTGCCAGTAACTTATCGGACAGGGGCAATCAGCCCCAGCATTTT.

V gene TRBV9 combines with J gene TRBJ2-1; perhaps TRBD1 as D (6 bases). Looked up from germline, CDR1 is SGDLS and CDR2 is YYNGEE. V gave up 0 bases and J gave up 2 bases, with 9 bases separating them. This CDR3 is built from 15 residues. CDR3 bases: TGTGCCAGCAGCGTAGACGGGACACCCTACAATGAGCAGTTCTTC. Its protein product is CASSVDGTPYNEQFF.

The CDR3 spells CASSQRVRDTEAFF. DNA for the CDR3: TGTGCCAGCAGCCAGAGGGTGAGAGACACTGAAGCTTTCTTT. V usage is TRBV7-2 and J usage is TRBJ1-1; unclear D gene. CDR1 and CDR2 from the germline V gene are SGHTA and FQGNSA. This CDR3 region has 14 residues. V was cut by 5 bases and J by 3 bases, with 13 bases left in between.

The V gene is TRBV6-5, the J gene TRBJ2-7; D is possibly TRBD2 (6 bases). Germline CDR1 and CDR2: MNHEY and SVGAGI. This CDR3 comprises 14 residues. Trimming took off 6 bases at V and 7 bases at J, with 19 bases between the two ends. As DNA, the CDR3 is TGTGCCAGCAGCCCCCAAGGAGGGGCGGGGGAGCAGTACGTC. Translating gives CASSPQGGAGEQYV.

The CDR3 bases are TGTGCCTGGAGTGTACAGATGGGACTAGGCACAGATACGCAGTATTTT. This codes for CAWSVQMGLGTDTQYF. The rearrangement links TRBV30 to TRBJ2-3; 8 bases map to TRBD2. This CDR3 comprises 16 residues. Germline V gene lookup returns CDR1 GTSNPN and CDR2 SVGIG (reference sequence). Unmatched junction bases numbered 6, after V lost 0 bases and J lost 1 base.

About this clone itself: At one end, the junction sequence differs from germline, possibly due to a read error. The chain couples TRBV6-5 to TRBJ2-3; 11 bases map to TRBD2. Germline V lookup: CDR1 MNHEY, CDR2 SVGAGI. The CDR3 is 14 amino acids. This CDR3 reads CTSRASGRPDTQYF. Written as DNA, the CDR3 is TGTACCAGCAGGGCTAGCGGGAGGCCAGATACGCAGTATTTT.

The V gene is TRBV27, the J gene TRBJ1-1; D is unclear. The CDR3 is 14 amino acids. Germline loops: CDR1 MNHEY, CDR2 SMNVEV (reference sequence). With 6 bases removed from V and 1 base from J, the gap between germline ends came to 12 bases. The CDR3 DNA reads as TGTGCCAGCAGAAATATCCGGGAGAACACTGAAGCTTTCTTT. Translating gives CASRNIRENTEAFF.

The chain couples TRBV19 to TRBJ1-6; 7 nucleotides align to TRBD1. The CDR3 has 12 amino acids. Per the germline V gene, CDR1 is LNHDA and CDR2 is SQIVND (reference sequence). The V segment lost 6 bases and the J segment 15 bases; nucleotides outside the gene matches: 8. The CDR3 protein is CASSRQGTHLHF. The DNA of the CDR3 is TGTGCCAGTAGCAGACAGGGTACCCACCTCCACTTT.

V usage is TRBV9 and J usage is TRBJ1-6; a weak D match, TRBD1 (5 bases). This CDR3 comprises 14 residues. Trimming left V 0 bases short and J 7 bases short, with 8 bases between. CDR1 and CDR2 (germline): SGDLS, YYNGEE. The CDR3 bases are TGTGCCAGCAGCGTAGAACAGGAGAATTCACCCCTCCACTTT. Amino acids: CASSVEQENSPLHF.

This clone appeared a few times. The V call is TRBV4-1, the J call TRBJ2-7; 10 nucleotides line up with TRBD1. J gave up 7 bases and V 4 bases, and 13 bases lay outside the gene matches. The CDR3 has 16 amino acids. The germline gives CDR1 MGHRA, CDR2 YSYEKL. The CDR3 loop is CASSRQGGTGVREQYF. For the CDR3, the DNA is TGCGCCAGCAGCCGCCAGGGCGGGACAGGGGTTAGGGAGCAGTACTTC.

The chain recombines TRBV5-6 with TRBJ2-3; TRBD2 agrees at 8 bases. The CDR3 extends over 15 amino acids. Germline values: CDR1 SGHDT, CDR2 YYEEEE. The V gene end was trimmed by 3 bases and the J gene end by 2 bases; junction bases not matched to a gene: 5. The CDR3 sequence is CASSYLAGDTDTQYF. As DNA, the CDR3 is TGTGCCAGCAGCTATCTAGCGGGTGACACAGATACGCAGTATTTT.

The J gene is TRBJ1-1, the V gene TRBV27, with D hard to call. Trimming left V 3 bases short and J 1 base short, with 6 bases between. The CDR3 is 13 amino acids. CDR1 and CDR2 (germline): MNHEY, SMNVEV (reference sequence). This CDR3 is CASSFGGNTEAFF. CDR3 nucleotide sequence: TGTGCCAGCAGTTTTGGCGGGAACACTGAAGCTTTCTTT.

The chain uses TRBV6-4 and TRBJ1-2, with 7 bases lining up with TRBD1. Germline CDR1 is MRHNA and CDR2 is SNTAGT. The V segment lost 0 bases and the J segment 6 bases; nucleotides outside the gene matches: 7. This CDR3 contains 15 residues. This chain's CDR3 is CASSDSLGQIDGYTF. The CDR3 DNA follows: TGTGCCAGCAGTGACTCCTTGGGACAGATCGATGGCTACACCTTC.

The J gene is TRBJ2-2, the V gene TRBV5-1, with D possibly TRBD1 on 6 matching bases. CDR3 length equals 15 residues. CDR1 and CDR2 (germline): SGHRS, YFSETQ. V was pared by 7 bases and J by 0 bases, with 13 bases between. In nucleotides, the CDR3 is TGCGCCAGCTCCGACGGACAGACGAACACCGGGGAGCTGTTTTTT. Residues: CASSDGQTNTGELFF.

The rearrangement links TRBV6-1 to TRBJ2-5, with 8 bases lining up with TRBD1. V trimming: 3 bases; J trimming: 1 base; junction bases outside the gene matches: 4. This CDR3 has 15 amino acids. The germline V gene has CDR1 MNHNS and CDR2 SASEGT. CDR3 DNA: TGTGCCAGCAGTGATCTCGGACAGGGCCAAGAGACCCAGTACTTC. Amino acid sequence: CASSDLGQGQETQYF.

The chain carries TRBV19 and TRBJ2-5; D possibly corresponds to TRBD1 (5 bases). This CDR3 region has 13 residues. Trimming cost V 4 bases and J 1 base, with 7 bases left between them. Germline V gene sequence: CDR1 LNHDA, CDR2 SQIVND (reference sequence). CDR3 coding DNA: TGTGCCAGTAGTACAGGGTTCCAAGAGACCCAGTACTTC. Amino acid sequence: CASSTGFQETQYF.

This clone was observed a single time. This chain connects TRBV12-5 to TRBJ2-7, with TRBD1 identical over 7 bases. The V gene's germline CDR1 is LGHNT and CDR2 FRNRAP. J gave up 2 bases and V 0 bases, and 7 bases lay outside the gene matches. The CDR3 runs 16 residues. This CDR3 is CASGLVLGQVPYEQYF. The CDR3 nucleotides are TGTGCTAGTGGTTTGGTTCTTGGACAGGTTCCCTACGAGCAGTACTTC. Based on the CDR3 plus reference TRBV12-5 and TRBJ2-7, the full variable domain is DARVTQTPRHKVTEMGQEVTMRCQPILGHNTVFWYRQTMMQGLELLAYFRNRAPLDDSGMPKDRFSAEMPDATLATLKIQPSEPRDSAVYFCASGLVLGQVPYEQYFGPGTRLTVT.

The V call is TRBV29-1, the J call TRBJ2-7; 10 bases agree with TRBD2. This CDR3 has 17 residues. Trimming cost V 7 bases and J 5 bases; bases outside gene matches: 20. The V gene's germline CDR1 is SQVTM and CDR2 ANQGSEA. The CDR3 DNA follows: TGCAGCGCCTCCAGGACTAGCGGAGGGGCCCGAATCCACGAGCAGTACTTC. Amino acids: CSASRTSGGARIHEQYF.

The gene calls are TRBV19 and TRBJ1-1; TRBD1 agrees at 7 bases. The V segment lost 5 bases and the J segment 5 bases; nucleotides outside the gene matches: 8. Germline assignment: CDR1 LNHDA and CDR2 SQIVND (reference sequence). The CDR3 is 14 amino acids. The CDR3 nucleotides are TGTGCCAGTAGTTTTACAGGGGCCGAGACTGAAGCTTTCTTT. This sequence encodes CASSFTGAETEAFF.

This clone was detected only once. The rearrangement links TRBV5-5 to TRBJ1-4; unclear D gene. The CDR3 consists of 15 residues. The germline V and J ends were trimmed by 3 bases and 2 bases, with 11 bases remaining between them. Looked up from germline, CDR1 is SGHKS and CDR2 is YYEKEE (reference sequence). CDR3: CASSSYGSTNEKLFF. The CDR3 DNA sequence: TGTGCCAGCAGCTCATATGGGAGTACTAATGAAAAACTGTTTTTT.

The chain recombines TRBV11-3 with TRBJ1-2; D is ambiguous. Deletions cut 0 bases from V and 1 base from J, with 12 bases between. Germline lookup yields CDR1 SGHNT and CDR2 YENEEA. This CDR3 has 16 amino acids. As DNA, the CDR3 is TGTGCCAGCAGCTTAGATTCCCAGGTTATTAACTATGGCTACACCTTC. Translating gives CASSLDSQVINYGYTF.

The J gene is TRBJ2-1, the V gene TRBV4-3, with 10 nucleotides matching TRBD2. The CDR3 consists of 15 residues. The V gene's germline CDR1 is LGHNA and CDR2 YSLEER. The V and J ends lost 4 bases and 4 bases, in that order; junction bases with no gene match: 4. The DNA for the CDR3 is TGCGCCAGCAGCCGACTAGCGGGCGTTTACAATGAGCAGTTCTTC. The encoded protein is CASSRLAGVYNEQFF.

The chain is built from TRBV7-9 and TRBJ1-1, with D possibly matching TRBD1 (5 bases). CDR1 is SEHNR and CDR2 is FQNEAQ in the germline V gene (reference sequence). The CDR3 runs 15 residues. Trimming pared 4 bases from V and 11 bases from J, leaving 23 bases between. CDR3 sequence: CASSSRNGRGEKAFF. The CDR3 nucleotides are TGTGCCAGCAGCTCCAGGAACGGGCGGGGGGAAAAGGCTTTCTTT.

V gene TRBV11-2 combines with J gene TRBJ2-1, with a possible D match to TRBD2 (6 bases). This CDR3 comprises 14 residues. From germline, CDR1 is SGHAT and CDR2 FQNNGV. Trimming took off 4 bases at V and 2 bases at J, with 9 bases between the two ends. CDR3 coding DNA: TGTGCCAGCAGCTACTCGGGGGCCTACAATGAGCAGTTCTTC. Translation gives CASSYSGAYNEQFF.